The next 20 T cell receptor beta chains were all read from a single sample in a study of T cell responses to AZD1222 COVID-19 vaccine. TCRdb keeps only in-frame clones here, not all; method: immunoSEQ multiplex PCR. The table has tens of thousands of clones, 88% seen once. This sample comprised peripheral blood, obtained 28 days after the second AZD1222 dose. These receptors were collected from an adult who received the AZD1222 COVID-19 vaccine.

This chain joins TRBV3-1 (or the pseudogene TRBV3-2) and TRBJ1-2; the match to TRBD1 covers 9 bases. V trimming: 3 bases; J trimming: 8 bases; junction bases outside the gene matches: 7. The CDR3 runs 14 residues. Germline CDR1 and CDR2: LGHDT and YNNKEL (reference sequence). CDR3 residues: CASSQRGQGRGYTF. The CDR3 bases are TGTGCCAGCAGCCAGAGGGGACAGGGCCGAGGCTACACCTTC.

The sample holds a few counts of this clone. The chain is built from TRBV11-2 and TRBJ1-2, with D possibly TRBD1 on 5 matching bases. Trimming pared 5 bases from V and 8 bases from J, leaving 18 bases between. This CDR3 comprises 14 residues. Germline assignment: CDR1 SGHAT and CDR2 FQNNGV. CDR3 coding DNA: TGTGCCAGCAGCCCATTACAGGATTCCTGGGGCTACACCTTC. Its translation: CASSPLQDSWGYTF.

The chain carries TRBV28 and TRBJ1-5; D call uncertain. Germline CDR1 is MDHEN and CDR2 is SYDVKM. This CDR3 is built from 12 residues. The V end lost 8 bases, the J end lost 4 bases, and 9 bases lay between the germline ends. CDR3 bases: TGTGCCAGCGAGGGTGGGAATCAGCCCCAGCATTTT. Protein: CASEGGNQPQHF. The full variable domain, completed using reference TRBV28 and TRBJ1-5, is DVKVTQSSRYLVKRTGEKVFLECVQDMDHENMFWYRQDPGLGLRLIYFSYDVKMKEKGDIPEGYSVSREKKERFSLILESASTNQTSMYLCASEGGNQPQHFGDGTRLSIL.

This chain joins TRBV3-1 (or the pseudogene TRBV3-2) and TRBJ2-3; the D gene is possibly TRBD2 (6 bases). V was trimmed by 3 bases and J by 4 bases, leaving 8 bases between them. Per the germline V gene, CDR1 is LGHDT and CDR2 is YNNKEL (reference sequence). CDR3 length equals 13 residues. As DNA, the CDR3 is TGTGCCAGCAGCCACGTAGCGGCAGATACGCAGTATTTT. Its protein product is CASSHVAADTQYF.

In this sample, this clone turned up a few times. The chain combines TRBV24-1 with TRBJ2-7; D perhaps matches TRBD1 (6 bases). CDR3 length: 14 amino acids. V was cut by 5 bases and J by 3 bases, with 13 bases left in between. Germline V gene data show CDR1 as KGHDR and CDR2 as SFDVKD. The CDR3 DNA sequence: TGTGCCACCAGTGCTGGGGGCTCCAACTACGAGCAGTACTTC. This sequence encodes CATSAGGSNYEQYF.

V usage is TRBV15 and J usage is TRBJ2-3, with D hard to call. Trimming took off 1 base at V and 6 bases at J, with 8 bases between the two ends. The CDR3 totals 13 residues. The germline CDR1 and CDR2 sequences are LNHNV and YYDKDF (reference sequence). Here the CDR3 reads CATSRVAVDTQYF. CDR3 DNA sequence: TGTGCCACCAGCAGAGTTGCGGTTGATACGCAGTATTTT.

The V gene is TRBV6-5, the J gene TRBJ2-7; 7 nucleotides match TRBD1. This CDR3 comprises 14 residues. The J segment lost 7 bases and the V segment lost 5 bases, leaving 11 bases of the junction unmatched. Per germline, CDR1 MNHEY and CDR2 SVGAGI. CDR3 nucleotide sequence: TGTGCCAGCAGTAGACCCTACAGGGGCGGGGAGCAGTACTTC. Translation: CASSRPYRGGEQYF.

V is TRBV18 and J is TRBJ1-1; TRBD1 agrees at 11 bases. Looked up from germline, CDR1 is KGHSH and CDR2 is LQKENI. After removal of 5 bases from V and 7 bases from J, the junction contained 6 bases not matched to a gene. The CDR3 has 14 residues. The CDR3 DNA is TGTGCCAGCTCAGGAGGACAGGGGGCTTTTGAAGCTTTCTTT. Its protein is CASSGGQGAFEAFF.

The chain uses TRBV13 and TRBJ2-1, with 16 bases matching TRBD2. Germline V lookup: CDR1 PRHDT, CDR2 FYEKMQ (reference sequence). V trimming: 4 bases; J trimming: 10 bases; junction bases outside the gene matches: 7. CDR3 length equals 16 residues. The CDR3 spells CASSSGLAGGPFEQFF. Written as DNA, the CDR3 is TGTGCCAGCAGCTCGGGACTAGCGGGAGGGCCATTCGAGCAGTTCTTC.

The chain joins TRBV6-6 to TRBJ1-1, with D unresolved. The V end lost 6 bases, the J end lost 3 bases, and 17 bases lay between the germline ends. The CDR3 loop spans 15 amino acids. CDR1 and CDR2 from the germline V gene are MNHNY and SVGAGI (reference sequence). CDR3 residues: CASRPTRGGYTEAFF. The CDR3 bases are TGTGCCAGCAGACCCACGCGTGGCGGGTACACTGAAGCTTTCTTT.

The chain uses TRBV18 and TRBJ1-1; D is undetermined. The V end was cut by 1 base, the J end by 2 bases, with 11 bases between. The CDR3 contains 15 residues. CDR1 KGHSH and CDR2 LQKENI come from the germline V gene. The CDR3 spells CASSPRAGSNTEAFF. The CDR3 region has the DNA TGTGCCAGCTCACCACGCGCGGGGAGTAACACTGAAGCTTTCTTT. Full variable domain (missing parts from reference TRBV18 and TRBJ1-1): NAGVMQNPRHLVRRRGQEARLRCSPMKGHSHVYWYRQLPEEGLKFMVYLQKENIIDESGMPKERFSAEFPKEGPSILRIQQVVRGDSAAYFCASSPRAGSNTEAFFGQGTRLTVV.

V is TRBV7-6 and J is TRBJ1-1; tentatively, D is TRBD1 (5 bases). The length of the CDR3 is 15 residues. Germline V gene data show CDR1 as SGHVS and CDR2 as FNYEAQ. Between the trimmed V and J ends, which lost 5 bases and 0 bases, there was a span of 13 bases. In nucleotides, the CDR3 is TGTGCCAGCAGCCCAGAGACAGTTATGAACACTGAAGCTTTCTTT. Translating gives CASSPETVMNTEAFF.

The chain employs TRBV5-1 and TRBJ2-5, with 8 bases that match TRBD2. The ends lost 3 bases at V and 5 bases at J; junction bases unmatched: 6. The CDR3 totals 14 residues. Germline V gene lookup returns CDR1 SGHRS and CDR2 YFSETQ. DNA of the CDR3: TGCGCCAGCAGCTACGGCGGGAGGAGGGAGACCCAGTACTTC. Its translation: CASSYGGRRETQYF.

This rearrangement joins TRBV9 to TRBJ2-1, with a tentative D call TRBD2 (5 bases). Germline CDR1 reads SGDLS; CDR2 reads YYNGEE. The CDR3 sequence is 15 residues long. Trimming pared 0 bases from V and 5 bases from J, leaving 12 bases between. Written as DNA, the CDR3 is TGTGCCAGCAGCGTAGAGTGGACTTCAAACAATGAGCAGTTCTTC. Encoded protein: CASSVEWTSNNEQFF. The whole variable domain, filled in from reference TRBV9 and TRBJ2-1, reads DSGVTQTPKHLITATGQRVTLRCSPRSGDLSVYWYQQSLDQGLQFLIQYYNGEERAKGNILERFSAQQFPDLHSELNLSSLELGDSALYFCASSVEWTSNNEQFFGPGTRLTVL.

The chain is built from TRBV4-1 and TRBJ1-1, with D perhaps TRBD1 (5 bases). V was shortened by 0 bases and J by 3 bases, with 14 bases between the two germline ends. Germline-derived CDR1 and CDR2 are MGHRA and YSYEKL. The CDR3 runs to 16 residues. CDR3 nucleotide sequence: TGCGCCAGCAGCCAAGATCCGGGGGGGACGGACACTGAAGCTTTCTTT. This translates into CASSQDPGGTDTEAFF.

This chain uses TRBV2 with TRBJ2-3; D perhaps matches TRBD2 (6 bases). The germline CDR1 and CDR2 sequences are SNHLY and FYNNEI. V lost 10 bases to trimming and J lost 2 bases, with 16 bases between them. CDR3 length: 14 residues. In nucleotides, the CDR3 is TGTGCCACCCGACTAGTGGGGATCACAGATACGCAGTATTTT. Protein product: CATRLVGITDTQYF.

The chain employs TRBV2 and TRBJ1-5, with 7 bases aligning to TRBD1. The ends lost 4 bases at V and 4 bases at J; junction bases unmatched: 7. Germline loops: CDR1 SNHLY, CDR2 FYNNEI. The CDR3 spans 15 residues. The CDR3 bases are TGTGCCAGCAGTGTTGAGGGGGCTCTAAATCAGCCCCAGCATTTT. Residues: CASSVEGALNQPQHF.

At least ten counts were recorded for this clone. V and J are TRBV18 and TRBJ2-2, with D maybe TRBD2 (6 bases). From germline, CDR1 is KGHSH and CDR2 LQKENI. The CDR3 contains 17 residues. Trimming shortened V by 0 bases and J by 2 bases, and 13 bases separated the two germline ends. The CDR3 protein is CASSPPTRELNTGELFF. CDR3 nucleotide sequence: TGTGCCAGCTCACCACCGACCCGGGAGCTCAACACCGGGGAGCTGTTTTTT.

The chain is built from TRBV12-3 or TRBV12-4 and TRBJ1-2; 8 nucleotides agree with TRBD1. This CDR3 comprises 13 residues. V dropped 2 bases and J dropped 4; count of bases not matched to a gene: 0. The CDR3 sequence is CASSLTGGYGYTF. DNA of the CDR3: TGTGCCAGCAGTTTAACAGGGGGCTATGGCTACACCTTC.

This clone was detected once. The rearrangement uses TRBV10-1 and TRBJ2-3, with 10 nucleotides matching TRBD2. Germline CDR1 WNHNN, CDR2 SYGVQD (reference sequence). The CDR3 has 20 residues. The V segment lost 3 bases and the J segment 2 bases; nucleotides outside the gene matches: 17. The CDR3: CASSDSLAGAAPMVTDTQYF. The CDR3 DNA is TGCGCCAGCAGTGATAGTCTAGCGGGAGCCGCACCGATGGTCACAGATACGCAGTATTTT.